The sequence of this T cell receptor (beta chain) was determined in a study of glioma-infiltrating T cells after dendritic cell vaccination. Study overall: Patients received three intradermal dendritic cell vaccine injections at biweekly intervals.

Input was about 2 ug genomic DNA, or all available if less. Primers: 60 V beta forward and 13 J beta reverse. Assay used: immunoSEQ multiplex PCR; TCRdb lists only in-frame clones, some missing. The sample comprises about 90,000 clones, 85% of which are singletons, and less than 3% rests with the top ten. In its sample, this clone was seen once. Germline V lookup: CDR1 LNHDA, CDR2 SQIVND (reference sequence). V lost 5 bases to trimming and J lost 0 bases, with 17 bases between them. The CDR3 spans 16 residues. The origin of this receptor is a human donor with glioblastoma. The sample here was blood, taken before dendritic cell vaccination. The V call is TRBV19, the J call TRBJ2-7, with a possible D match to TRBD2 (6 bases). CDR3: CASSSSSGLHSYEQYF. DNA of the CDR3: TGTGCCAGTAGTTCCTCATCGGGACTCCACTCCTACGAGCAGTACTTC.